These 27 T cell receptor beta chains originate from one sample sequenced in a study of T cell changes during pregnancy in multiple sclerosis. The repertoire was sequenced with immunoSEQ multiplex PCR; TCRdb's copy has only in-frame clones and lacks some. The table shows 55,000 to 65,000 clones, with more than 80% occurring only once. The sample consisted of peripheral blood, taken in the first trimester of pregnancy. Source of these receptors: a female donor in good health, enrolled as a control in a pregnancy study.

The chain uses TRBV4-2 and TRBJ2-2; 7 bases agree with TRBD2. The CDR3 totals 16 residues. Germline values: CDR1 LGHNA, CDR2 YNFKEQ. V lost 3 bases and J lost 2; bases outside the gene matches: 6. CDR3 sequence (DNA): TGTGCCAGCAGCCAGGCCGGGGGGACTAACACCGGGGAGCTGTTTTTT. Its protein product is CASSQAGGTNTGELFF.

Here the CDR3 reads CSAGHRGSAFF. The DNA of the CDR3 is TGCAGTGCTGGCCACAGGGGATCAGCTTTCTTT. V usage is TRBV20-1 and J usage is TRBJ1-1; TRBD1 matches at 7 bases. The CDR3 length is 11 residues. After removal of 5 bases from V and 10 bases from J, the junction contained 7 bases not matched to a gene. Germline values: CDR1 DFQATT, CDR2 SNEGSKA (reference sequence).

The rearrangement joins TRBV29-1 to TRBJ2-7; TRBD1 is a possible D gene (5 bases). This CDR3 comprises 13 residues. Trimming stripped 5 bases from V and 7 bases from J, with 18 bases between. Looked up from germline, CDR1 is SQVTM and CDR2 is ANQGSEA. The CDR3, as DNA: TGCAGCGTTTTGACAGTTCCATCGTGGGAGCAGTACTTC. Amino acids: CSVLTVPSWEQYF.

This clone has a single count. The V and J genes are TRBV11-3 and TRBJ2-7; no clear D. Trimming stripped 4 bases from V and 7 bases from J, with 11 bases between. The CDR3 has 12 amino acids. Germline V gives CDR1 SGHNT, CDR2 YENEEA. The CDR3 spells CASSSNSHEQYF. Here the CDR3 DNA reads TGTGCCAGCAGCTCAAATAGCCATGAGCAGTACTTC.

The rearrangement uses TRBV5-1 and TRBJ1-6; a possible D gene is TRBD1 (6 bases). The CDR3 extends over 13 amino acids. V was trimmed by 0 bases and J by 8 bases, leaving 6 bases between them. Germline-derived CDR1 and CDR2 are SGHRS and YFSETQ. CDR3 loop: CASSLAGDSPLHF. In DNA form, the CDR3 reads TGCGCCAGCAGCTTGGCAGGGGATTCACCCCTCCACTTT.

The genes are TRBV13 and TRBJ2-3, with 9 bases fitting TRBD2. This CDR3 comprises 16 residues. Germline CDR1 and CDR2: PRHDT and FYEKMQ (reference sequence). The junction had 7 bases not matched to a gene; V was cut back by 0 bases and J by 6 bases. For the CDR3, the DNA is TGTGCCAGCAGCTTAGGCCTGGCGGGGGGGACCGATACGCAGTATTTT. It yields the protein CASSLGLAGGTDTQYF.

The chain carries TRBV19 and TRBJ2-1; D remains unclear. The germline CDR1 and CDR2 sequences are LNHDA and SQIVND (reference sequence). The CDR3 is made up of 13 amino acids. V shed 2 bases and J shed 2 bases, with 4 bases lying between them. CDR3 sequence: CASSIRPYNEQFF. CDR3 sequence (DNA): TGTGCCAGTAGTATACGTCCCTACAATGAGCAGTTCTTC.

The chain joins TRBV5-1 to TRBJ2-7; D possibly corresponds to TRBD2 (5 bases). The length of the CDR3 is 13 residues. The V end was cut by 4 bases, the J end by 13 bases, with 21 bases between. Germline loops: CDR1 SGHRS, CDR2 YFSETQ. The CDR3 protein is CASSVGNSRDEYF. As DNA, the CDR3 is TGCGCCAGCAGCGTAGGGAACAGCCGGGATGAATACTTC.

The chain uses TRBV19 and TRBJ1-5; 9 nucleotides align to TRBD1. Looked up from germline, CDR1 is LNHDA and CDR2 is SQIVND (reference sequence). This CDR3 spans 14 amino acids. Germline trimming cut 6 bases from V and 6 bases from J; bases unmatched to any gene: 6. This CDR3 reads CASSMGQGFQPQHF. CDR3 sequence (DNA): TGTGCCAGTAGCATGGGACAGGGTTTTCAGCCCCAGCATTTT.

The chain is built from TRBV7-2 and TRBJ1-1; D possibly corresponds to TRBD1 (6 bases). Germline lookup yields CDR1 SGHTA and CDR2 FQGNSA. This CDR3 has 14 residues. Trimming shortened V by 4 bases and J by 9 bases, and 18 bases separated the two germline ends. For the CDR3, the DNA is TGTGCCAGCAGCTCCGACAGGAGTGTCCGAAAAGCTTTCTTT. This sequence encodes CASSSDRSVRKAFF.

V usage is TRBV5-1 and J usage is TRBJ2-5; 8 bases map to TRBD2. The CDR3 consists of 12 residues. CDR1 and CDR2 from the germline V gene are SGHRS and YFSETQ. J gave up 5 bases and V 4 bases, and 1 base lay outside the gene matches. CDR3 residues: CASSPGGETQYF. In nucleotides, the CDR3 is TGCGCCAGCAGCCCGGGGGGGGAGACCCAGTACTTC.

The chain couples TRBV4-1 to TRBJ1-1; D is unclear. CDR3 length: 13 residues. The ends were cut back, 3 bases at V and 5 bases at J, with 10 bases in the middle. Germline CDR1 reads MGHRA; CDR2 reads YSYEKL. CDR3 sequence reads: CASSHLAGTEAFF. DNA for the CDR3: TGCGCCAGCAGCCACCTGGCGGGGACTGAAGCTTTCTTT.

The CDR3 nucleotides read TGTGCCAGCTCACCAGGAGTGCTTGACGTAGAGCAGTTCTTC. It is translated as CASSPGVLDVEQFF. V is TRBV18 and J is TRBJ2-1; D is ambiguous. Trimming removed 2 bases from V and 10 bases from J, with 15 bases in between. CDR1 and CDR2 from the germline V gene are KGHSH and LQKENI. The CDR3 sequence is 14 residues long.

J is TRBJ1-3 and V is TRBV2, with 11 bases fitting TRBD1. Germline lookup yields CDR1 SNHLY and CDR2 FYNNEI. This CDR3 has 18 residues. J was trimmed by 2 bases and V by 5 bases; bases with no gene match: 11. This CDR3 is CASSRPKDRGHAGNTIYF. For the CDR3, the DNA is TGTGCCAGCAGTCGACCTAAGGACAGGGGGCATGCTGGAAACACCATATATTTT.

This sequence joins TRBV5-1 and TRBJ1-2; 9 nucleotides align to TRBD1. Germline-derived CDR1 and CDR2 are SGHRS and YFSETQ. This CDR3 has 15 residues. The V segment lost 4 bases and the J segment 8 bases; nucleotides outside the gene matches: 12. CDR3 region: CASSPAGTGPGGYTF. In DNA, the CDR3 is TGCGCCAGCAGCCCAGCCGGGACAGGGCCCGGCGGCTACACCTTC.

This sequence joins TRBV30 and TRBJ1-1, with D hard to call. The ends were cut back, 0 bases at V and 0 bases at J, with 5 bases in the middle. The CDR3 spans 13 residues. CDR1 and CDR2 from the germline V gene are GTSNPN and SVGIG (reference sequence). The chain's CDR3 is CAWSVIVNTEAFF. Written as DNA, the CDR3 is TGTGCCTGGAGTGTAATCGTGAACACTGAAGCTTTCTTT. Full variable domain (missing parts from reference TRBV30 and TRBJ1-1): SQTIHQWPATLVQPVGSPLSLECTVEGTSNPNLYWYRQAAGRGLQLLFYSVGIGQISSEVPQNLSASRPQDRQFILSSKKLLLSDSGFYLCAWSVIVNTEAFFGQGTRLTVV.

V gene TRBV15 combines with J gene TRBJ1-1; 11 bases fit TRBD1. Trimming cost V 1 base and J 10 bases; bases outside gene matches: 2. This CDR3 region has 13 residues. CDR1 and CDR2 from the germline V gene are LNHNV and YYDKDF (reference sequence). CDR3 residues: CATSRVGTGGAFF. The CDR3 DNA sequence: TGTGCCACCAGCAGAGTAGGGACAGGGGGAGCTTTCTTT.

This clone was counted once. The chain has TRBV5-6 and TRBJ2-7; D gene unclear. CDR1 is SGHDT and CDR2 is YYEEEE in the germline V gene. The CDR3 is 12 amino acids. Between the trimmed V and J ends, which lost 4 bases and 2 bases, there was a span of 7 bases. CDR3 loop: CASSIQPYEQYF. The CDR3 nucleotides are TGTGCCAGCAGCATACAACCCTACGAGCAGTACTTC.

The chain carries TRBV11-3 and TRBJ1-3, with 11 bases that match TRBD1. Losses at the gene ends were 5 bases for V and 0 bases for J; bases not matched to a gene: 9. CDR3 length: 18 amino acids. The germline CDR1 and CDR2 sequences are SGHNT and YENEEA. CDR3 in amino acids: CASSEDRGLPFSGNTIYF. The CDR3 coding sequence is TGTGCCAGCAGCGAGGACAGGGGGCTTCCCTTCTCTGGAAACACCATATATTTT.

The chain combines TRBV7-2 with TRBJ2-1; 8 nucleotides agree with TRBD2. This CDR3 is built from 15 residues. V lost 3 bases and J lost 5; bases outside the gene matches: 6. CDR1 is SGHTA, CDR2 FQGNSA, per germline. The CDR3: CASSFKIAGHNEQFF. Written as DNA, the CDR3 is TGTGCCAGCAGCTTTAAGATAGCGGGGCACAATGAGCAGTTCTTC. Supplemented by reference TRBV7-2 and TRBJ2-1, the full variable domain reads GAGVSQSPSNKVTEKGKDVELRCDPISGHTALYWYRQSLGQGLEFLIYFQGNSAPDKSGLPSDRFSAERTGGSVSTLTIQRTQQEDSAVYLCASSFKIAGHNEQFFGPGTRLTVL.

CDR3 residues: CASSPGQGEQYF. The CDR3 DNA reads TGTGCCAGCAGCCCAGGACAGGGCGAGCAGTACTTC. This chain links TRBV7-9 with TRBJ2-7; 8 bases are shared with TRBD1. This CDR3 comprises 12 residues. Germline values: CDR1 SEHNR, CDR2 FQNEAQ (reference sequence). The V gene end was trimmed by 5 bases and the J gene end by 6 bases; junction bases not matched to a gene: 3.

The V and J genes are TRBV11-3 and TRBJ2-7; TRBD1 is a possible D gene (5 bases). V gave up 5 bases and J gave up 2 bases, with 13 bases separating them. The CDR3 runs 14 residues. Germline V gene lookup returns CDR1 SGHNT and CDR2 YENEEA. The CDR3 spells CASSVGAATYEQYF. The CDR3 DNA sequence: TGTGCCAGCAGCGTAGGGGCCGCGACCTACGAGCAGTACTTC.

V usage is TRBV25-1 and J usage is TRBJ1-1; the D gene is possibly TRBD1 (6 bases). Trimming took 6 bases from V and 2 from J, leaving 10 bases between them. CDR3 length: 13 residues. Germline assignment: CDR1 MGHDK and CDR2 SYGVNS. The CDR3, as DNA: TGTGCCAGCAGAAAGACAGGCAACACTGAAGCTTTCTTT. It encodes CASRKTGNTEAFF.

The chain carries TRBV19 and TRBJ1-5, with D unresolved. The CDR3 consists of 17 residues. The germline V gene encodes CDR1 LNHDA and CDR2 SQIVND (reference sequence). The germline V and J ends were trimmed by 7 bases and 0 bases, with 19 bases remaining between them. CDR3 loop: CASIALPGGISNQPQHF. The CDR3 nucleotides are TGTGCCAGTATAGCTCTCCCGGGAGGGATTAGCAATCAGCCCCAGCATTTT.

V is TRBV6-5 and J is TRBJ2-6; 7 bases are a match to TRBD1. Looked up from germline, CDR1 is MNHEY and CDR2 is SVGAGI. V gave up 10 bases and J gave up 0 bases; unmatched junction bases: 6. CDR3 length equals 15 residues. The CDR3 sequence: CATTRQGSGANVLTF. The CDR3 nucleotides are TGTGCCACGACCAGACAGGGCTCTGGGGCCAACGTCCTGACTTTC.

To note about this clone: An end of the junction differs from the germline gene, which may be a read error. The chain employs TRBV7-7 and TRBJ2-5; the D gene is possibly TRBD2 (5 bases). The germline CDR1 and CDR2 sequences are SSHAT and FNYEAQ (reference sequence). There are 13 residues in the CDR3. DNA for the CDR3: TGTGCTAGCAGCCTGGACTCTAAAGAGACCCAGTACTTC. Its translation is CASSLDSKETQYF.

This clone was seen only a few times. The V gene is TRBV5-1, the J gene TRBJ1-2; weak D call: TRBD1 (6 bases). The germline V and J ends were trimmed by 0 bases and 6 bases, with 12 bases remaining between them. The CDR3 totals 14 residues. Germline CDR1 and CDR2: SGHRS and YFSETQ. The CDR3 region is CASSLVAGEDGYTF. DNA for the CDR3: TGCGCCAGCAGCTTGGTGGCAGGGGAAGATGGCTACACCTTC.